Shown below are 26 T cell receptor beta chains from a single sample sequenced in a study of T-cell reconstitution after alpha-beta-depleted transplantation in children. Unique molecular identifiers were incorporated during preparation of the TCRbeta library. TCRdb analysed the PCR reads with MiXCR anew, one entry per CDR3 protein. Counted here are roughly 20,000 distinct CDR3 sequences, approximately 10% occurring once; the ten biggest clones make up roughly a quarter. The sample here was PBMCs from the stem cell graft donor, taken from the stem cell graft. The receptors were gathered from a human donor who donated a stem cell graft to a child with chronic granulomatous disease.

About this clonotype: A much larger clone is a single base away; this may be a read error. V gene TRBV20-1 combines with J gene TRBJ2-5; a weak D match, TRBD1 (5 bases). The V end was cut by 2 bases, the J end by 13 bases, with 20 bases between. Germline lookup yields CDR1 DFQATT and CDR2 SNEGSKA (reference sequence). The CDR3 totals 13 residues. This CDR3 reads CSARRRSEQGRYF. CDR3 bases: TGCAGTGCTAGAAGGCGGTCCGAGCAGGGCCGGTACTTC.

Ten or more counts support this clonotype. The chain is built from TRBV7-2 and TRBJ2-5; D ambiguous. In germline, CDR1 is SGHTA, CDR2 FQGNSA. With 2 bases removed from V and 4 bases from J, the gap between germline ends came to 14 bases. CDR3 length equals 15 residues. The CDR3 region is CASSLRRGARETQYF. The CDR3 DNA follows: TGTGCCAGCAGCTTAAGACGAGGCGCCCGAGAGACCCAGTACTTC.

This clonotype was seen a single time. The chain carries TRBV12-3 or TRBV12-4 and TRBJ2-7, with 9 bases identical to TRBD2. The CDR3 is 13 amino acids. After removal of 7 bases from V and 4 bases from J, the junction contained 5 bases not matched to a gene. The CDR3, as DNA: TGTGCCAGCACCCTAGCGGGAAGGTACGAGCAGTACTTC. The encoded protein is CASTLAGRYEQYF.

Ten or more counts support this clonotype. The CDR3 DNA sequence: TGTGCCAGCAGCTTTTCCCGGTACAATGAGCAGTTCTTC. Protein product: CASSFSRYNEQFF. The V and J genes are TRBV5-6 and TRBJ2-1; no clear D gene. Germline assignment: CDR1 SGHDT and CDR2 YYEEEE. This CDR3 has 13 amino acids. V was clipped by 2 bases and J by 4 bases, with 7 bases between them.

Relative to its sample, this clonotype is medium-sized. The CDR3 bases are TGTGCCACCAGCAGAGTAGGAGGGATTAATCAGCCCCAGCATTTT. Its translation is CATSRVGGINQPQHF. The rearrangement uses TRBV15 and TRBJ1-5; D not certain. Trimming took 1 base from V and 4 from J, leaving 11 bases between them. Germline V gene lookup returns CDR1 LNHNV and CDR2 YYDKDF (reference sequence). CDR3 length: 15 amino acids.

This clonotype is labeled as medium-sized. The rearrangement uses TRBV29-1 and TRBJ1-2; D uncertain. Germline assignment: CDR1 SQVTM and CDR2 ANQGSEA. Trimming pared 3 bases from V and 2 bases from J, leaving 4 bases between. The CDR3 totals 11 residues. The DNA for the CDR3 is TGCAGCGTTGAGGGAAACTATGGCTACACCTTC. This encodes CSVEGNYGYTF.

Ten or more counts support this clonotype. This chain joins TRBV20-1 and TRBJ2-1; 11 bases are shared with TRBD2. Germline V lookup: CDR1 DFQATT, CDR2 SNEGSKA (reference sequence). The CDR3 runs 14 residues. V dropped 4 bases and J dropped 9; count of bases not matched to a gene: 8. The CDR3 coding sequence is TGCAGTGCTACTTTACTAGCGGGAGTAGGTGAGCAGTTCTTC. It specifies CSATLLAGVGEQFF.

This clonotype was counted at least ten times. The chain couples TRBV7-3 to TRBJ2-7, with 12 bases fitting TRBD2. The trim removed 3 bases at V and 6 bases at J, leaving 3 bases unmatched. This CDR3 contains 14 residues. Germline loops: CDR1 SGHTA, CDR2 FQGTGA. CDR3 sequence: CASSLTSGSGEQYF. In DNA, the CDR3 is TGTGCCAGCAGCTTGACTAGCGGGAGTGGCGAGCAGTACTTC.

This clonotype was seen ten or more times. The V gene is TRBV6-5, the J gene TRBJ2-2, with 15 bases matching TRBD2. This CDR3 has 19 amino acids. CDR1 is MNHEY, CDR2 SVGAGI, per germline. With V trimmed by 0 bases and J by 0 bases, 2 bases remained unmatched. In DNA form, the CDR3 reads TGTGCCAGCAGTTACTCGGGACTAGCGGGAGGATCGAACACCGGGGAGCTGTTTTTT. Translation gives CASSYSGLAGGSNTGELFF.

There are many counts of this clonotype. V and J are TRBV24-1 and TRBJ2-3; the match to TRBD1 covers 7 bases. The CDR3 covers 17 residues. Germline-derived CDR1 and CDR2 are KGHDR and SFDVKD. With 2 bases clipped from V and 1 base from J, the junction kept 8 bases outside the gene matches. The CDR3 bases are TGTGCCACCAGTGATTCGGGCAGGGGGATCGGCACAGATACGCAGTATTTT. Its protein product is CATSDSGRGIGTDTQYF.

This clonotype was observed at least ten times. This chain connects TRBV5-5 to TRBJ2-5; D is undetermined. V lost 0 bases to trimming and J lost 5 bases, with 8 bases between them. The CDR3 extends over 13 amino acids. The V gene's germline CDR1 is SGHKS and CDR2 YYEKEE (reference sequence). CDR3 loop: CASSLVKLETQYF. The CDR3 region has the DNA TGTGCCAGCAGCTTGGTTAAACTTGAGACCCAGTACTTC. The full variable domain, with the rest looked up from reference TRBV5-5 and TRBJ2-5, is DAGVTQSPTHLIKTRGQQVTLRCSPISGHKSVSWYQQVLGQGPQFIFQYYEKEERGRGNFPDRFSARQFPNYSSELNVNALLLGDSALYLCASSLVKLETQYFGPGTRLLVL.

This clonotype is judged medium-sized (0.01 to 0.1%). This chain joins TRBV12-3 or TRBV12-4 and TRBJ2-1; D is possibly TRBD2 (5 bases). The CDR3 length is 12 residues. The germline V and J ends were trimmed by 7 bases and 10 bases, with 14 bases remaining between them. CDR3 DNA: TGTGCCAGCATCCCCTCCACGGGGGAGCAGTTCTTC. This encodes CASIPSTGEQFF.

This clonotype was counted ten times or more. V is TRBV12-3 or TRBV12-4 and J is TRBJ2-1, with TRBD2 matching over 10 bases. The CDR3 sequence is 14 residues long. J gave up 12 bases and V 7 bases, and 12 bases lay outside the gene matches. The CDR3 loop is CASTPPDSGRPQFF. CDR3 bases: TGTGCCAGCACCCCTCCGGATAGCGGGAGGCCGCAGTTCTTC.

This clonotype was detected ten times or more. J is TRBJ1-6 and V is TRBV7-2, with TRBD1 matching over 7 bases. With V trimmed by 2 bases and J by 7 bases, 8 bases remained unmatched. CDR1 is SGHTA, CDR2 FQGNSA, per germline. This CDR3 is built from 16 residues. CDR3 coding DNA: TGTGCCAGCAGCTTAACAGGGGCCGGGGGGAATTCACCCCTCCACTTT. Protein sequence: CASSLTGAGGNSPLHF.

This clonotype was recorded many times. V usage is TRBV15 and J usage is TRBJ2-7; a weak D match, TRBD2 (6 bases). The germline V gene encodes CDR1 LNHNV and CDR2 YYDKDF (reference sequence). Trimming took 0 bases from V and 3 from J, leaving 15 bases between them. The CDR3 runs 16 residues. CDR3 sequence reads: CATSRDPGVVGYEQYF. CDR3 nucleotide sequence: TGTGCCACCAGCAGAGATCCGGGGGTAGTGGGCTACGAGCAGTACTTC.

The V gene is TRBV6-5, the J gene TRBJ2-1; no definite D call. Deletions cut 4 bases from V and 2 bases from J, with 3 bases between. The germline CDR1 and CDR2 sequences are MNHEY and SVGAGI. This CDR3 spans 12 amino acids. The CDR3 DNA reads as TGTGCCAGCAGTTCCGCCTACAATGAGCAGTTCTTC. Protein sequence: CASSSAYNEQFF.

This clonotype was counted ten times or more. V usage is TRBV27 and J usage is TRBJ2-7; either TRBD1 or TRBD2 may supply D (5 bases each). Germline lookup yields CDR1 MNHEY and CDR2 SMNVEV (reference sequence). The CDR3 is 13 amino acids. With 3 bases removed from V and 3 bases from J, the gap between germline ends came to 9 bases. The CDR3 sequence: CASSLGPHYEQYF. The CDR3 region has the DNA TGTGCCAGCAGTTTGGGACCTCACTACGAGCAGTACTTC.

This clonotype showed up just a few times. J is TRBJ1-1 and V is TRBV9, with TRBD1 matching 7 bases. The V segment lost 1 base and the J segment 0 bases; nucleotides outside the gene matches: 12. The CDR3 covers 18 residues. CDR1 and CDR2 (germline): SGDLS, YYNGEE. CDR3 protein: CASSVLQGRLGVNTEAFF. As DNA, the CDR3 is TGTGCCAGCAGCGTACTACAGGGGCGTTTGGGGGTGAACACTGAAGCTTTCTTT.

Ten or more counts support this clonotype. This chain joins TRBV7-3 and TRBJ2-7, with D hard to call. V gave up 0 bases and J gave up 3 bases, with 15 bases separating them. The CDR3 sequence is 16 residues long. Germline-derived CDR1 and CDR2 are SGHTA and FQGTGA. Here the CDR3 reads CASSLTAQMKSYEQYF. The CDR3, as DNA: TGTGCCAGCAGCTTAACGGCGCAGATGAAGAGCTACGAGCAGTACTTC.

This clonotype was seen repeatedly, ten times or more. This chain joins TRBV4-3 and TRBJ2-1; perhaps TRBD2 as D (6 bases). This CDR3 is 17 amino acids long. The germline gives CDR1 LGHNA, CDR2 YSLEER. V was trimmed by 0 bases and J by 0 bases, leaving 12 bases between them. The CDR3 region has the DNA TGCGCCAGCAGCCAAGATCCAGCGGGTAGCTCCTACAATGAGCAGTTCTTC. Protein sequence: CASSQDPAGSSYNEQFF.

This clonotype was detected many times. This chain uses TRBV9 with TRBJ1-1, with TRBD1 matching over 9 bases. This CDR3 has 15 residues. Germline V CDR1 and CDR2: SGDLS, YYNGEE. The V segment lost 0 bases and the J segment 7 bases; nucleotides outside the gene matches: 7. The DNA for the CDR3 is TGTGCCAGCAGCGTAGGGGGACAGGGAATGGGTGAAGCTTTCTTT. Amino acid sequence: CASSVGGQGMGEAFF.

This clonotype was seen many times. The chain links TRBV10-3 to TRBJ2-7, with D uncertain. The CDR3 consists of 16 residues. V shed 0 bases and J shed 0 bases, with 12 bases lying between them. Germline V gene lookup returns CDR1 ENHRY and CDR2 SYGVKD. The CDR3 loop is CAISESPVGISYEQYF. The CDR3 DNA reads TGTGCCATCAGTGAGTCGCCGGTGGGAATCTCCTACGAGCAGTACTTC.

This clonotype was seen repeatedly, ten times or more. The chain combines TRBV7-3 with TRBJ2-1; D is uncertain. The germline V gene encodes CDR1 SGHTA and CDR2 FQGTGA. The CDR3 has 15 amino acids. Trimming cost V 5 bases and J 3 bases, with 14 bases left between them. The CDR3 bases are TGTGCCAGCAGCCCTGACATAGCCATCTACAATGAGCAGTTCTTC. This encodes CASSPDIAIYNEQFF.

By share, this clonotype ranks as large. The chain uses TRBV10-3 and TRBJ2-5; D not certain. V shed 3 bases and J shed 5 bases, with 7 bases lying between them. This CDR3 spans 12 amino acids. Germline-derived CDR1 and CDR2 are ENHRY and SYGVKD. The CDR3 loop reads CAISEEPETQYF. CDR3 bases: TGTGCCATCAGTGAAGAACCGGAGACCCAGTACTTC.

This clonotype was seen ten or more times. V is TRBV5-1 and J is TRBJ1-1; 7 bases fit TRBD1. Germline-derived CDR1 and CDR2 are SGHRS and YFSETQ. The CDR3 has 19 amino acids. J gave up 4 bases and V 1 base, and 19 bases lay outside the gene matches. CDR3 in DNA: TGCGCCAGCAGCTTGCCGATATTGGGTGACAGGGCCATTGGCACTGAAGCTTTCTTT. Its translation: CASSLPILGDRAIGTEAFF. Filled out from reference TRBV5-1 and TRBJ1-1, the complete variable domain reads KAGVTQTPRYLIKTRGQQVTLSCSPISGHRSVSWYQQTPGQGLQFLFEYFSETQRNKGNFPGRFSGRQFSNSRSEMNVSTLELGDSALYLCASSLPILGDRAIGTEAFFGQGTRLTVV.

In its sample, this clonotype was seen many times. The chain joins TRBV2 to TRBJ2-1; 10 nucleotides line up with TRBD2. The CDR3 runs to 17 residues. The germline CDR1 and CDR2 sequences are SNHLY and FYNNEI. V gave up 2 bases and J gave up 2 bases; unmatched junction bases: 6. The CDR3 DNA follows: TGTGCCAGCAGTGAAAAGGTTAGCGGGAGGCCCTACAATGAGCAGTTCTTC. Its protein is CASSEKVSGRPYNEQFF.